The 16 T cell receptor beta chains below were found in one sample sequenced in a study of T cells in Graves' hyperthyroidism and ophthalmopathy. From RNA transcripts, TCR beta CDR3 regions were amplified. Carried out on the TCR CDR3, a first-round RT-PCR used the HTBI primer set. Each CDR3 protein gets one entry after TCRdb re-called the multiplex PCR reads with MiXCR. The data contain fewer than 350,000 distinct CDR3 sequences, roughly 15% of them singletons. Sequencing used blood. The origin of the receptors is a woman between 45 and 60 years old with Graves' hyperthyroidism that later progressed to Graves' ophthalmopathy.

The rearrangement joins TRBV7-9 to TRBJ1-2, with 9 positions matching TRBD1. Germline assignment: CDR1 SEHNR and CDR2 FQNEAQ (reference sequence). CDR3 length: 15 amino acids. After removal of 6 bases from V and 4 bases from J, the junction contained 9 bases not matched to a gene. This CDR3 reads CASRRVGQGSYGYTF. The CDR3 nucleotides read TGTGCCAGCAGAAGGGTGGGACAGGGTTCCTATGGCTACACCTTC.

This clonotype occurred many times. The genes are TRBV6-2 or TRBV6-3 and TRBJ2-7, with TRBD2 matching 8 bases. The V gene end was trimmed by 8 bases and the J gene end by 3 bases; junction bases not matched to a gene: 9. This CDR3 spans 14 amino acids. The germline gives CDR1 MNHEY, CDR2 SVGEGT. The CDR3 reads CASGPLAELYEQYF. The CDR3 DNA sequence: TGTGCCAGCGGTCCACTAGCGGAACTCTACGAGCAGTACTTC.

The chain couples TRBV11-2 to TRBJ2-7, with 7 bases fitting TRBD2. Unmatched junction bases numbered 2, after V lost 2 bases and J lost 7 bases. Germline V gene data show CDR1 as SGHAT and CDR2 as FQNNGV. The CDR3 is made up of 12 amino acids. This CDR3 is CASSLMGGEQYF. The DNA of the CDR3 is TGTGCCAGCAGCTTAATGGGGGGGGAGCAGTACTTC. The full variable domain, its missing parts supplied by reference TRBV11-2 and TRBJ2-7, is EAGVAQSPRYKIIEKRQSVAFWCNPISGHATLYWYQQILGQGPKLLIQFQNNGVVDDSQLPKDRFSAERLKGVDSTLKIQPAKLEDSAVYLCASSLMGGEQYFGPGTRLTVT.

The sample holds a few counts of this clonotype. The chain combines TRBV4-1 with TRBJ2-7; D is ambiguous. Trimming removed 0 bases from V and 3 bases from J, with 9 bases in between. Germline values: CDR1 MGHRA, CDR2 YSYEKL. The CDR3 has 14 amino acids. As DNA, the CDR3 is TGCGCCAGCAGCCAAGAGCCTTTAGGCTACGAGCAGTACTTC. This codes for CASSQEPLGYEQYF.

In this sample, this clonotype turned up many times. The J gene is TRBJ1-5, the V gene TRBV3-1; TRBD1 is a possible D gene (6 bases). The ends were cut back, 0 bases at V and 3 bases at J, with 15 bases in the middle. The CDR3 is 17 amino acids. Per the germline V gene, CDR1 is LGHDT and CDR2 is YNNKEL (reference sequence). The CDR3 nucleotides read TGTGCCAGCAGCCAAGATGGCAGGGGTTTATTCAATCAGCCCCAGCATTTT. The encoded protein is CASSQDGRGLFNQPQHF.

CDR3 bases: TGTGCCAGCAGCTTGCTTACGTCTCGGCGGGCATCGGCCAAAAACATTCAGTACTTC. Protein: CASSLLTSRRASAKNIQYF. J is TRBJ2-4 and V is TRBV5-4; TRBD2 might be the D (5 bases). CDR1 and CDR2 from the germline V gene are SGHNT and YYREEE (reference sequence). The CDR3 loop spans 19 amino acids. V lost 1 base, J lost 1 base, and 21 bases lay in between. The full variable domain, its missing parts supplied by reference TRBV5-4 and TRBJ2-4, is ETGVTQSPTHLIKTRGQQVTLRCSSQSGHNTVSWYQQALGQGPQFIFQYYREEENGRGNFPPRFSGLQFPNYSSELNVNALELDDSALYLCASSLLTSRRASAKNIQYFGAGTRLSVL.

The rearrangement links TRBV20-1 to TRBJ1-5; no clear D gene. V was clipped by 8 bases and J by 0 bases, with 5 bases between them. Germline loops: CDR1 DFQATT, CDR2 SNEGSKA (reference sequence). CDR3 length equals 11 residues. The CDR3: CSPSSNQPQHF. The DNA of the CDR3 is TGCAGTCCGAGTAGCAATCAGCCCCAGCATTTT.

This clonotype was counted many times. The chain recombines TRBV29-1 with TRBJ2-1, with D maybe TRBD1 (5 bases). Trimming shortened V by 2 bases and J by 5 bases, and 16 bases separated the two germline ends. Germline V gives CDR1 SQVTM, CDR2 ANQGSEA. This CDR3 contains 15 residues. The CDR3 region is CSVELGHSRDNEQFF. CDR3 DNA: TGCAGCGTTGAACTGGGGCACTCAAGAGACAATGAGCAGTTCTTC.

This clonotype was seen repeatedly, ten times or more. The chain has TRBV6-1 and TRBJ2-3; 7 nucleotides agree with TRBD1. Germline CDR1 MNHNS, CDR2 SASEGT. With 5 bases clipped from V and 1 base from J, the junction kept 9 bases outside the gene matches. The CDR3 spans 16 residues. CDR3 bases: TGTGCCAGCAGTTCTACCCGGGACAGCGGCACAGATACGCAGTATTTT. It translates to CASSSTRDSGTDTQYF.

This clonotype was seen ten or more times. This rearrangement joins TRBV3-1 to TRBJ1-1; 11 nucleotides match TRBD1. Germline loops: CDR1 LGHDT, CDR2 YNNKEL (reference sequence). This CDR3 comprises 16 residues. V was clipped by 4 bases and J by 0 bases; unmatched bases: 4. CDR3 DNA: TGTGCCAGCAGCCCCGGGACAGGGGGGCTGAACACTGAAGCTTTCTTT. This sequence encodes CASSPGTGGLNTEAFF.

This clonotype has ten or more counts. This sequence joins TRBV12-3 or TRBV12-4 and TRBJ2-5, with D perhaps matching TRBD2 (5 bases). The CDR3 consists of 13 residues. The germline V and J ends were trimmed by 5 bases and 5 bases, with 12 bases remaining between them. The CDR3 region has the DNA TGTGCCAGCAGTAACACTAGGGTGGAGACCCAGTACTTC. This encodes CASSNTRVETQYF.

This clonotype was counted many times. The V gene is TRBV28, the J gene TRBJ2-3, with TRBD2 identical over 8 bases. Germline assignment: CDR1 MDHEN and CDR2 SYDVKM. V lost 5 bases to trimming and J lost 6 bases; unmatched junction nucleotides: 13. The CDR3 covers 16 residues. CDR3 bases: TGTGCCAGCAGTACGGGGGGGGAGGGCCTCGAGGATACGCAGTATTTT. Its translation: CASSTGGEGLEDTQYF.

The rearrangement joins TRBV7-6 to TRBJ1-6; the match to TRBD1 covers 9 bases. CDR1 and CDR2 from the germline V gene are SGHVS and FNYEAQ. J lost 8 bases, V lost 4 bases, and 12 bases had no gene match. CDR3 length equals 17 residues. CDR3 DNA: TGTGCCAGCAGCTCAGGGACAGGGAAAATGAGTGATTCACCCCTCCACTTT. The encoded protein is CASSSGTGKMSDSPLHF. Looking up the rest from reference TRBV7-6 and TRBJ1-6 gives the full variable domain: GAGVSQSPRYKVTKRGQDVALRCDPISGHVSLYWYRQALGQGPEFLTYFNYEAQQDKSGLPNDRFSAERPEGSISTLTIQRTEQRDSAMYRCASSSGTGKMSDSPLHFGNGTRLTVT.

Comment on this clonotype: This sequence may be a read error, since a much larger clone differs from it by one base. This chain uses TRBV5-5 with TRBJ2-2, with D unresolved. CDR1 and CDR2 (germline): SGHKS, YYEKEE (reference sequence). The CDR3 contains 17 residues. V was trimmed by 0 bases and J by 0 bases, leaving 12 bases between them. The CDR3 region has the DNA TGTGCCAGCAGCTTGGATCCCCCCCCCGCGAACACCGGGGAGCTGTTTTTT. Its translation is CASSLDPPPANTGELFF.

This clonotype was counted at least ten times. The V and J genes are TRBV28 and TRBJ1-1; 7 bases align to TRBD1. The CDR3 spans 16 residues. CDR1 is MDHEN, CDR2 SYDVKM, per germline. Trimming at V came to 5 bases and at J to 6 bases, leaving 15 bases not matched to a gene. The CDR3 loop reads CASSQTEGAWVSEAFF. In DNA form, the CDR3 reads TGTGCCAGCAGTCAGACCGAGGGGGCCTGGGTGTCTGAAGCTTTCTTT.

The sample holds many counts of this clonotype. CDR3 sequence: CASSSGLVQFF. DNA of the CDR3: TGTGCCAGCAGCTCGGGACTAGTTCAGTTCTTC. The chain combines TRBV7-8 with TRBJ2-1, with TRBD2 matching over 8 bases. V gave up 4 bases and J gave up 13 bases; unmatched junction bases: 3. This CDR3 comprises 11 residues. CDR1 and CDR2 (germline): SGHVS, FQNEAQ.